The 13 T cell receptor beta chains given below trace back to one sample, sequenced in a study of T-cell memory formation after mild COVID-19. From the 5' RACE reads, TCRdb called clonotypes with MiXCR, one entry per CDR3 protein. The sample shows over 300,000 distinct CDR3 sequences, around 20% of them seen only once. The sequencing sample was made of PBMCs or a T cell subset sorted from them (not recorded which). The receptors derive from a man between 18 and 29 years old who had mild COVID-19 (a few samples of this study predate the infection). Cell type and time point are not known.

This clonotype was detected a few times. The gene calls are TRBV4-2 and TRBJ2-3, with 8 bases identical to TRBD2. CDR3 length: 15 residues. Germline V CDR1 and CDR2: LGHNA, YNFKEQ. V lost 3 bases to trimming and J lost 6 bases; unmatched junction nucleotides: 8. The CDR3 reads CASSHAGGALDTQYF. The CDR3 coding sequence is TGTGCCAGCAGCCATGCCGGGGGGGCCTTGGATACGCAGTATTTT.

This clonotype has more than one count but fewer than ten. The V call is TRBV6-5, the J call TRBJ2-3; TRBD1 agrees at 7 bases. CDR1 MNHEY and CDR2 SVGAGI come from the germline V gene. V gave up 5 bases and J gave up 0 bases; unmatched junction bases: 5. The CDR3 runs to 15 residues. CDR3 amino acids: CASSIQGQSTDTQYF. CDR3 DNA sequence: TGTGCCAGCAGTATCCAGGGACAGAGCACAGATACGCAGTATTTT.

The genes are TRBV9 and TRBJ2-6; TRBD1 matches 10 bases. Trimming at V came to 1 base and at J to 4 bases, leaving 8 bases not matched to a gene. Germline V gene sequence: CDR1 SGDLS, CDR2 YYNGEE. This CDR3 spans 18 amino acids. DNA for the CDR3: TGTGCCAGCAGCGTATATCCGGGACAGGGGACGGGGGCCAACGTCCTGACTTTC. Translation: CASSVYPGQGTGANVLTF.

This clonotype has only a few counts. The V call is TRBV7-6, the J call TRBJ2-1; 9 bases map to TRBD2. J was trimmed by 0 bases and V by 7 bases; bases with no gene match: 7. CDR1 and CDR2 (germline): SGHVS, FNYEAQ. The CDR3 spans 16 residues. The CDR3 bases are TGTGCCAGCACCATAGCGGGGGACGACTCCTACAATGAGCAGTTCTTC. Protein product: CASTIAGDDSYNEQFF.

A few counts support this clonotype. V gene TRBV5-1 combines with J gene TRBJ2-5; 10 bases agree with TRBD1. V gave up 1 base and J gave up 3 bases; unmatched junction bases: 3. This CDR3 has 15 residues. Germline CDR1 SGHRS, CDR2 YFSETQ. CDR3 coding DNA: TGCGCCAGCAGCTTGACCGGGACAGGGGAAGAGACCCAGTACTTC. This encodes CASSLTGTGEETQYF.

This clonotype was seen more than once but under ten times. V is TRBV5-1 and J is TRBJ2-7, with D perhaps given as TRBD1 or TRBD2 (6 bases each). The CDR3 sequence is 18 residues long. Between the trimmed V and J ends, which lost 0 bases and 4 bases, there was a span of 23 bases. The V gene's germline CDR1 is SGHRS and CDR2 YFSETQ. The CDR3 DNA reads TGCGCCAGCAGCTTGGCTGGGGTCACGGGGGCGCCGGGGTACGAGCAGTACTTC. Its protein product is CASSLAGVTGAPGYEQYF.

The chain recombines TRBV11-2 with TRBJ1-1, with D possibly being TRBD1 (5 bases). V gave up 5 bases and J gave up 8 bases, with 15 bases separating them. CDR1 and CDR2 from the germline V gene are SGHAT and FQNNGV. There are 13 residues in the CDR3. CDR3 in amino acids: CASSPSLRGEAFF. The CDR3 nucleotides read TGTGCCAGCAGCCCCTCATTGCGGGGGGAAGCTTTCTTT.

The chain links TRBV6-2 or TRBV6-3 to TRBJ2-5, with D tentatively TRBD2 (6 bases). The CDR3 has 15 residues. Trimming pared 2 bases from V and 4 bases from J, leaving 14 bases between. Germline values: CDR1 MNHEY, CDR2 SVGEGT. CDR3 DNA sequence: TGTGCCAGCAGTTACCCCTTCGGGGGAGGAGAGACCCAGTACTTC. This gives the protein CASSYPFGGGETQYF.

This clonotype was recorded at least ten times. The chain recombines TRBV29-1 with TRBJ1-3, with unresolved D. The CDR3 sequence is 11 residues long. Germline CDR1 reads SQVTM; CDR2 reads ANQGSEA. Trimming took off 6 bases at V and 4 bases at J, with 7 bases between the two ends. The CDR3 reads CSVNQGNTIYF. CDR3 DNA: TGCAGCGTAAACCAGGGAAACACCATATATTTT.

Many counts were recorded for this clonotype. The chain carries TRBV5-6 and TRBJ1-5; 7 bases line up with TRBD1. The CDR3 has 18 amino acids. J gave up 2 bases and V 2 bases, and 13 bases lay outside the gene matches. Germline V gene lookup returns CDR1 SGHDT and CDR2 YYEEEE. In DNA form, the CDR3 reads TGTGCCAGCAGCTTACGGGGTGAGATGACAGGGCGCAATCAGCCCCAGCATTTT. Translated: CASSLRGEMTGRNQPQHF.

This clonotype was counted a few times. The chain is built from TRBV28 and TRBJ2-7; 9 nucleotides line up with TRBD1. This CDR3 contains 14 residues. Germline CDR1 MDHEN, CDR2 SYDVKM. J gave up 6 bases and V 5 bases, and 8 bases lay outside the gene matches. CDR3 amino acids: CASSGGTGSGEQYV. The DNA of the CDR3 is TGTGCCAGCAGTGGGGGGACAGGGAGTGGCGAGCAGTACGTC.

The table lists this clonotype with a count of one. The chain carries TRBV7-9 and TRBJ2-1; D possibly corresponds to TRBD2 (5 bases). Per the germline V gene, CDR1 is SEHNR and CDR2 is FQNEAQ (reference sequence). The CDR3 spans 13 residues. Trimming left V 8 bases short and J 4 bases short, with 12 bases between. Here the CDR3 reads CASGERKYNEQFF. CDR3 DNA sequence: TGTGCCAGCGGGGAGCGGAAGTACAATGAGCAGTTCTTC. The whole variable domain, remainder taken from reference TRBV7-9 and TRBJ2-1, is DTGVSQNPRHKITKRGQNVTFRCDPISEHNRLYWYRQTLGQGPEFLTYFQNEAQLEKSRLLSDRFSAERPKGSFSTLEIQRTEQGDSAMYLCASGERKYNEQFFGPGTRLTVL.

This clonotype turned up a few times. The genes are TRBV7-3 and TRBJ2-3; a possible D gene is TRBD1 (5 bases). The germline V and J ends were trimmed by 4 bases and 5 bases, with 10 bases remaining between them. The CDR3 runs to 13 residues. Germline assignment: CDR1 SGHTA and CDR2 FQGTGA. The CDR3 here is CASSSWGRDTQYF. The CDR3 DNA is TGTGCCAGCAGCTCCTGGGGCCGAGATACGCAGTATTTT.